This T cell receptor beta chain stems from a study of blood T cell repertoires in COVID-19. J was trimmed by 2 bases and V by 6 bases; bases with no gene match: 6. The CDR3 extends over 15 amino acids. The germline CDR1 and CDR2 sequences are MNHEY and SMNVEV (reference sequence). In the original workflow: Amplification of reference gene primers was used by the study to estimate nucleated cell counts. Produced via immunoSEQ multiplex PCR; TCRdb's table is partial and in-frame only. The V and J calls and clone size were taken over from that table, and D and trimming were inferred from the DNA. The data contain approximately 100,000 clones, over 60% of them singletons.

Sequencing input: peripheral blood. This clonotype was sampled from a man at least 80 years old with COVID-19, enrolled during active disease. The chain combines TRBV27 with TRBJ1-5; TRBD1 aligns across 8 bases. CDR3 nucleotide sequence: TGTGCCAGCAGCCTGGACAGGGTAGGCAATCAGCCCCAGCATTTT. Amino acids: CASSLDRVGNQPQHF.